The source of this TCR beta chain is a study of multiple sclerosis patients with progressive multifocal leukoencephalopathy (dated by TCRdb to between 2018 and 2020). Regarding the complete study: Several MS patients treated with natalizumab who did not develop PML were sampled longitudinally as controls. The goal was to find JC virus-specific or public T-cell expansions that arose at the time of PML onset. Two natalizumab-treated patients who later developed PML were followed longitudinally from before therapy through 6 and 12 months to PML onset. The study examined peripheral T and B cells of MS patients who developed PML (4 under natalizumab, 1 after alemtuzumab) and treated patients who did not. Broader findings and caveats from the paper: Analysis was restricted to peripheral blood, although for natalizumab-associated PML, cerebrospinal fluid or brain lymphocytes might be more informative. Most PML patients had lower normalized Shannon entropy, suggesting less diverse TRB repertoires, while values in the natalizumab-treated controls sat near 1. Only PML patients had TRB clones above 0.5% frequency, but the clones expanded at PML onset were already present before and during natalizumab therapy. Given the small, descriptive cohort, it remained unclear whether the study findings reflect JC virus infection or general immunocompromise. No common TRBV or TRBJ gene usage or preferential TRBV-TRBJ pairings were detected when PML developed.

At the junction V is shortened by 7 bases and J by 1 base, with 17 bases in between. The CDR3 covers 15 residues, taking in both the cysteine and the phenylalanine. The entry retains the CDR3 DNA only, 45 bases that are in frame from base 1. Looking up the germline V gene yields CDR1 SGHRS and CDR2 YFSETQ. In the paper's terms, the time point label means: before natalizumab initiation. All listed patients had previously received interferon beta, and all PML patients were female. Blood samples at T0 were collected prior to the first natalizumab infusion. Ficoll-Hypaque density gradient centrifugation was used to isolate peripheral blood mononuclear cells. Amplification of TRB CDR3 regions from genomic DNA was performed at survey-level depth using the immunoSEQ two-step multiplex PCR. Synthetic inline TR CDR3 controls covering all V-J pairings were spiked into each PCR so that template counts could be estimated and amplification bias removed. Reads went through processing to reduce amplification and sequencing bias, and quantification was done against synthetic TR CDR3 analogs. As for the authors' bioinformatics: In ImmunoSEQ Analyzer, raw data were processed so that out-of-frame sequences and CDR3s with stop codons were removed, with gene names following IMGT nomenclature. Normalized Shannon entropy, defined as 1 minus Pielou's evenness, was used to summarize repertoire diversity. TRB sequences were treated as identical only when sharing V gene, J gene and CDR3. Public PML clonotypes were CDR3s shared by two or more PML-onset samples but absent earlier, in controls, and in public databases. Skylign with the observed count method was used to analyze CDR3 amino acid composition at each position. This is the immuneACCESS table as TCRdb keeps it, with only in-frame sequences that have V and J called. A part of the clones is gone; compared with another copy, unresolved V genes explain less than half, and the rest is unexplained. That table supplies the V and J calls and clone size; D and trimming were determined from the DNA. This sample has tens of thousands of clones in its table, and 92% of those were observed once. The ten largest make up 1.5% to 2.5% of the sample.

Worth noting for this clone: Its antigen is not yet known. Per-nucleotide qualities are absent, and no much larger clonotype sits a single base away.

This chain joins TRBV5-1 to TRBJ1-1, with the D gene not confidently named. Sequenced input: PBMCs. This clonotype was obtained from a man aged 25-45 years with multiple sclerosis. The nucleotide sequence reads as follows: TGCGCCAGCCTCATGGGTCCCGCATGGAACACTGAAGCTTTCTTT. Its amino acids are CASLMGPAWNTEAFF.